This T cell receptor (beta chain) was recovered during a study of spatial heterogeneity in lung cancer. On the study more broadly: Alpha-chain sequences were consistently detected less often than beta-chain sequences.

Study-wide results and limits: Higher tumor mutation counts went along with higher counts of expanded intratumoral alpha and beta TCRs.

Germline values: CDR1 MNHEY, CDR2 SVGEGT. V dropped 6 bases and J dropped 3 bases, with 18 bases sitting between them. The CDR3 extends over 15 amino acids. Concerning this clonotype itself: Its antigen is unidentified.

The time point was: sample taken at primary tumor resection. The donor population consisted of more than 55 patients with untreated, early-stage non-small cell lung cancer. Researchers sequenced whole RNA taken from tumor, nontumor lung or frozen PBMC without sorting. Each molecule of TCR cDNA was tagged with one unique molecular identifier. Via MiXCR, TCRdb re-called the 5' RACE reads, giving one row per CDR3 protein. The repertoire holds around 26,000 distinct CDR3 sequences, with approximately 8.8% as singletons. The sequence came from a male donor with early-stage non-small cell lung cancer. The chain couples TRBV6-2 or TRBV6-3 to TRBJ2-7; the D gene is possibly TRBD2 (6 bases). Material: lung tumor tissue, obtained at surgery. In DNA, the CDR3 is TGTGCCAGCAGACGTTCCGGAGGGGTCAGCTACGAGCAGTACTTC. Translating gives CASRRSGGVSYEQYF.